The clone carrying this T cell receptor beta chain was detected only once. Its antigen is undetermined. Trimming took 4 bases from V and 0 from J, leaving 19 bases between them. The CDR3 contains 18 residues. Germline CDR1 reads SGDLS; CDR2 reads YYNGEE. The data originate from a study of shared clonotypes between healthy human individuals. The data were produced by immunoSEQ multiplex PCR, yet TCRdb's version contains in-frame clones alone and is incomplete. The profile shows about 1.9 million clones, around 93% of them singletons. Study-wide results and caveats: Represented diversity, genetic and exposure-history alike, was limited by few donors.

Positively selected for CCR7, the CD45RO-negative cells used as naive CD8 cells excluded terminally differentiated effector memory CD45RA+ cells. Sequenced sample: naive CD8+ T cells from PBMCs. The receptor was derived from a man in his late teens or twenties in good health. Some clones in this sample may be carry-over from other donors' samples. This chain connects TRBV9 to TRBJ2-2, with D perhaps matching TRBD1 (5 bases). In DNA, the CDR3 is TGTGCCAGCAGCCCCCCCATCGCCCGGACATCGAACACCGGGGAGCTGTTTTTT. It encodes CASSPPIARTSNTGELFF.